This entry concerns a single TCR beta chain. TCRdb keeps only in-frame clones here, not all; method: immunoSEQ multiplex PCR. The sample consists of more than 90,000 clones, approximately 90% of them appearing once. This sample is drawn from a study of T cell changes during pregnancy in multiple sclerosis. The V end lost 0 bases, the J end lost 3 bases, and 4 bases lay between the germline ends. Germline V gene data show CDR1 as SGHNT and CDR2 as YYREEE (reference sequence). This CDR3 contains 13 residues. The chain has TRBV5-4 and TRBJ1-5, with D hard to call. The sequencing here drew on peripheral blood, taken in the third trimester of pregnancy. The source is a female donor with multiple sclerosis, enrolled in a pregnancy study. This chain's CDR3 is CASSLDNNQPQHF. In DNA, the CDR3 is TGTGCCAGCAGCTTGGACAACAATCAGCCCCAGCATTTT.